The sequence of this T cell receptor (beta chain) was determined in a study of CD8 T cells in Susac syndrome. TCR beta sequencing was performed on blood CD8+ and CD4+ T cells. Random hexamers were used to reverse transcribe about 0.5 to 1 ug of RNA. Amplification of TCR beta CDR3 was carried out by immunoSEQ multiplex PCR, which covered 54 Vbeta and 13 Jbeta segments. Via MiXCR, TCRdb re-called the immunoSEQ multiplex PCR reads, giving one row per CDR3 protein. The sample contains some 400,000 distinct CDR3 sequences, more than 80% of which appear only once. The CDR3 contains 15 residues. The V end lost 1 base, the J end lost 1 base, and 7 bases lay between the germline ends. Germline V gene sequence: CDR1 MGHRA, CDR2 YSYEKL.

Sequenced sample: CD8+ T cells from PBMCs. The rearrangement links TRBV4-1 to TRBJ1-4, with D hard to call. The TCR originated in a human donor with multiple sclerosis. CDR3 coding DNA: TGCGCCAGCAGCCAAGGGGTACAAACTAATGAAAAACTGTTTTTT. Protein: CASSQGVQTNEKLFF.